One and the same sample provided the 19 T cell receptor beta chains below, sequenced in a study of early T cells in non-severe SARS-CoV-2 infection. TCRdb re-called the 5' RACE reads with MiXCR, one entry per CDR3 protein. The sample lists about 110,000 distinct CDR3 sequences, around 13% occurring once. Sequencing used whole blood, obtained at baseline. These receptor sequences come from an adult who was a healthcare worker with PCR-confirmed SARS-CoV-2 infection or an uninfected control (not recorded which).

CDR3 DNA sequence: TGCAGTGCTCAGACAGAGGGATACGAGCAGTACTTC. It is translated as CSAQTEGYEQYF. This chain connects TRBV20-1 to TRBJ2-7; either TRBD1 or TRBD2 may supply D (5 bases each). The CDR3 has 12 residues. CDR1 DFQATT and CDR2 SNEGSKA come from the germline V gene (reference sequence). The V end lost 5 bases, the J end lost 4 bases, and 12 bases lay between the germline ends.

This chain uses TRBV12-3 or TRBV12-4 with TRBJ2-4, with D uncertain. The CDR3 extends over 14 amino acids. Trimming pared 9 bases from V and 9 bases from J, leaving 21 bases between. This CDR3 reads CASIGVSGVGIQYF. CDR3 sequence (DNA): TGTGCCAGTATTGGGGTCTCGGGTGTGGGCATTCAGTACTTC.

A few counts support this clonotype. This sequence joins TRBV12-3 or TRBV12-4 and TRBJ2-7; 10 bases align to TRBD1. J lost 2 bases, V lost 6 bases, and 7 bases had no gene match. The CDR3 extends over 15 amino acids. The CDR3 DNA follows: TGTGCCAGCAGCTCCCGGGACAGGGGCCCCTACGAGCAGTACTTC. Its translation is CASSSRDRGPYEQYF.

This clonotype was seen a few times. The chain's CDR3 is CAISQREMSKNEQFF. The CDR3 bases are TGTGCCATCAGTCAGCGGGAAATGTCTAAGAATGAGCAGTTCTTC. The V and J genes are TRBV10-3 and TRBJ2-1; 7 bases fit TRBD2. The V and J ends lost 5 bases and 7 bases, in that order; junction bases with no gene match: 11. The CDR3 has 15 residues. Germline V gene lookup returns CDR1 ENHRY and CDR2 SYGVKD.

The CDR3 DNA is TGTGCCAGCAGTTACCGGACAGCCCGCAATGGCTACACCTTC. Its translation is CASSYRTARNGYTF. The chain is built from TRBV6-5 and TRBJ1-2, with D possibly being TRBD1 (6 bases). The V gene's germline CDR1 is MNHEY and CDR2 SVGAGI. V lost 2 bases to trimming and J lost 6 bases, with 13 bases between them. The length of the CDR3 is 14 residues.

In its sample, this clonotype was seen a few times. The rearrangement joins TRBV6-6 to TRBJ1-6, with 8 bases that match TRBD1. This CDR3 spans 18 amino acids. Germline-derived CDR1 and CDR2 are MNHNY and SVGAGI (reference sequence). Trimming cost V 3 bases and J 0 bases; bases outside gene matches: 7. The CDR3 sequence is CASSYGRTGSSYNSPLHF. CDR3 DNA sequence: TGTGCCAGCAGTTATGGTAGGACAGGGAGCTCCTATAATTCACCCCTCCACTTT.

On this clonotype itself: Germline and junction disagree at one end, which may indicate a read error. The J gene is TRBJ2-3, the V gene TRBV20-1, with 7 nucleotides matching TRBD2. Germline V gene sequence: CDR1 DFQATT, CDR2 SNEGSKA (reference sequence). This CDR3 is built from 13 residues. CDR3: CSPSGGAGDTQYF. CDR3 coding DNA: TGCAGTCCTAGCGGAGGAGCTGGAGATACGCAGTATTTT.

This clonotype appeared once. One junction end does not reproduce the germline sequence, and a read error may be involved. V and J are TRBV12-3 or TRBV12-4 and TRBJ2-2; 8 bases align to TRBD1. The CDR3 length is 15 residues. The CDR3, as DNA: TGTGTCAGCAGTAGACAGGGGCCTACCACCGGGGAGCTGTTTTTT. Residues: CVSSRQGPTTGELFF.

The chain carries TRBV12-3 or TRBV12-4 and TRBJ1-2; D unclear. Trimming stripped 3 bases from V and 6 bases from J, with 11 bases between. This CDR3 comprises 13 residues. CDR3 amino acids: CASSFSKVDGYTF. DNA for the CDR3: TGTGCCAGCAGTTTCTCTAAGGTGGATGGCTACACCTTC.

The V call is TRBV29-1, the J call TRBJ1-5; D unclear. In germline, CDR1 is SQVTM, CDR2 ANQGSEA. The CDR3 loop spans 14 amino acids. V was shortened by 2 bases and J by 0 bases, with 8 bases between the two germline ends. In DNA form, the CDR3 reads TGCAGCGTTGAAATTGGTGGTAGCAATCAGCCCCAGCATTTT. Its translation: CSVEIGGSNQPQHF.

This clonotype has only a few counts. The chain couples TRBV29-1 to TRBJ2-3; D uncertain. The CDR3 length is 13 residues. Trimming pared 7 bases from V and 2 bases from J, leaving 13 bases between. Germline V gene data show CDR1 as SQVTM and CDR2 as ANQGSEA. CDR3 residues: CSASRDSTDTQYF. The CDR3 coding sequence is TGCAGCGCCTCCCGAGACTCCACAGATACGCAGTATTTT.

This clonotype was picked up many times. In DNA form, the CDR3 reads TGTGCCAGCAAGGGAAATTCACCCCTCCACTTT. It is translated as CASKGNSPLHF. The rearrangement links TRBV28 to TRBJ1-6, with D unresolved. V shed 7 bases and J shed 7 bases, with 5 bases lying between them. CDR3 length: 11 residues. Germline lookup yields CDR1 MDHEN and CDR2 SYDVKM.

The CDR3 protein is CASSPSGQLDDYEQYF. As DNA, the CDR3 is TGTGCCAGCAGCCCTTCGGGACAGCTGGATGATTACGAGCAGTACTTC. The V and J genes are TRBV7-9 and TRBJ2-7; 7 bases align to TRBD1. This CDR3 is 16 amino acids long. Germline V gene lookup returns CDR1 SEHNR and CDR2 FQNEAQ (reference sequence). V lost 5 bases, J lost 4 bases, and 14 bases stayed unmatched.

This chain connects TRBV2 to TRBJ2-1; D gene uncertain. The V end lost 8 bases, the J end lost 10 bases, and 15 bases lay between the germline ends. Germline assignment: CDR1 SNHLY and CDR2 FYNNEI. This CDR3 is 12 amino acids long. The CDR3 region is CASSTGAREQFF. CDR3 sequence (DNA): TGTGCCAGCTCGACTGGCGCCCGGGAGCAGTTCTTC.

The gene calls are TRBV28 and TRBJ1-1; D is uncertain. The CDR3 totals 13 residues. Germline loops: CDR1 MDHEN, CDR2 SYDVKM. The V and J ends lost 7 bases and 3 bases respectively, with 12 bases between them. DNA for the CDR3: TGTGCCAGCACCGACGGAGCGGACACTGAAGCTTTCTTT. Its protein is CASTDGADTEAFF.

A few counts support this clonotype. V and J are TRBV6-2 or TRBV6-3 and TRBJ1-1; unclear D gene. With 2 bases removed from V and 0 bases from J, the gap between germline ends came to 13 bases. Germline V gene sequence: CDR1 MNHEY, CDR2 SVGEGT. The CDR3 spans 16 residues. The CDR3 reads CASSYVRSYMNTEAFF. In nucleotides, the CDR3 is TGTGCCAGCAGTTACGTGCGGAGTTACATGAACACTGAAGCTTTCTTT.

At least ten counts were recorded for this clonotype. The rearrangement uses TRBV7-9 and TRBJ2-1; D perhaps matches TRBD2 (6 bases). The V and J ends lost 5 bases and 6 bases respectively, with 14 bases between them. The V gene's germline CDR1 is SEHNR and CDR2 FQNEAQ (reference sequence). CDR3 length: 14 residues. CDR3 sequence: CASSPLGAGNEQFF. CDR3 nucleotides: TGTGCCAGCAGCCCCCTCGGAGCGGGCAATGAGCAGTTCTTC.

The chain joins TRBV29-1 to TRBJ1-1; D is perhaps TRBD1 (5 bases). Trimming removed 3 bases at V and 6 bases at J, with 14 bases between. Germline V CDR1 and CDR2: SQVTM, ANQGSEA. CDR3 size: 13 residues. This CDR3 reads CSVDAQGGAEAFF. The CDR3 DNA is TGCAGCGTTGATGCCCAGGGTGGCGCTGAAGCTTTCTTT.

This clonotype has at least ten counts. J is TRBJ1-3 and V is TRBV14; 10 bases are shared with TRBD1. The trim removed 3 bases at V and 4 bases at J, leaving 6 bases unmatched. Germline V gene lookup returns CDR1 SGHDN and CDR2 FVKESK. This CDR3 spans 16 amino acids. Here the CDR3 DNA reads TGTGCCAGCAGCCAGCCCGGGACAGGGGCCGGAAACACCATATATTTT. It yields the protein CASSQPGTGAGNTIYF.